This T cell receptor (beta chain) emerged from a study of T cells in tumors after PD-1 blockade. Study-level information: Excluded were patients with checkpoint blockade, immunosuppressants, or radiotherapy or other anti-cancer therapy within 4 weeks. Regarding the study as a whole: Approximately 43% of tumor TCR clonotypes were also found in blood.

Sequencing was performed with immunoSEQ multiplex PCR; in TCRdb, only in-frame clones are kept and a portion is missing. The table lists 50,000 to 75,000 clones, about 74% of them singletons. Per the germline V gene, CDR1 is SGHNT and CDR2 is YYREEE (reference sequence). V shed 6 bases, J shed 1 base, and the junction held 5 bases outside the gene matches. The CDR3 is 14 residues long. Notes on this clone: The antigen is undetermined.

Source: PBMCs, taken after anti-PD-1 treatment. The clonotype originates from a human donor with basal cell carcinoma. The rearrangement links TRBV5-4 to TRBJ2-5, with TRBD2 identical over 8 bases. In DNA, the CDR3 is TGTGCCAGCACTCCCGGGGGGGCCCAAGAGACCCAGTACTTC. Protein sequence: CASTPGGAQETQYF.